This T cell receptor beta chain was identified during a study of human T cells and chemical hapten exposure. Overall study context: 2% DPC applied to a roughly 2 cm by roughly 2 cm arm area sensitized donors.

Study-wide points: Expanded TCR counts at PT1 were positively correlated with the patch test score.

Time point given: patch test 3, about 24 weeks after DPC sensitization. Treatment reported: therapeutic diphenylcyclopropenone sensitization with weekly scalp DPC. Blood, whole and unfractionated, served as the source for total RNA extraction. Concerning this clonotype itself: The antigen is unknown.

TCRdb re-called the RACE reads with MiXCR, one entry per CDR3 protein. Of more than 95,000 distinct CDR3 sequences in the sample, less than 45% were seen once. Source: whole blood, taken in connection with sensitization to the hapten diphenylcyclopropenone (DPC). The receptor was isolated from a man in his forties with alopecia areata. Some clones in this sample may be carry-over from other donors' samples.

The DNA for the CDR3 is TGTGCCTGGAGTGTAGGGGGACAGGGGAATCAGCCCCAGCATTTT. Amino acids: CAWSVGGQGNQPQHF. The V and J genes are TRBV30 and TRBJ1-5, with TRBD1 identical over 10 bases. The J segment lost 4 bases and the V segment lost 0 bases, leaving 3 bases of the junction unmatched. This CDR3 region has 15 residues. The germline V gene has CDR1 GTSNPN and CDR2 SVGIG (reference sequence).